The present entry profiles one T cell receptor (beta chain) with its context. Many counts were recorded for this clonotype. The clone's antigen remains unknown. One base away there is no much larger clone; base qualities are not given. Stable Graves' hyperthyroidism was defined as the absence of progression to ophthalmopathy over 18 months of follow-up. Hyperthyroidism patients were newly diagnosed, had a disease duration of under 2 months, and were aged 18 to 65 years. The study excluded patients with uncontrolled infections, other autoimmune diseases, pregnancy or lactation. Diagnoses were established on the basis of clinical symptoms, serum thyroxine and TRAb, thyroid ultrasound, and orbital computed tomography. PBMCs were isolated from about 9.1 ml of fresh peripheral blood by Ficoll-Paque density gradient centrifugation. Total RNA was extracted with Trizol reagent, and quality was checked on an Agilent 2100 Bioanalyzer.

The data stem from a study of T cells in Graves' hyperthyroidism and ophthalmopathy (dated 2019 in TCRdb). In the study overall: Peripheral blood samples were taken at initial diagnosis, before any treatment was given. To identify distinguishing TCR V-J signatures, a discovery cohort of about a hundred patients was used, comprising 40 to 45 with Graves' ophthalmopathy and some 60 with stable Graves' hyperthyroidism. Prospective prediction of ophthalmopathy was tested in an independent validation cohort of under 20 hyperthyroidism patients and 17 patients who later progressed to ophthalmopathy. For training and testing, the 100 or so patients in the discovery cohort were randomly divided in a 7:3 ratio. Thyroid tissue and blood T-cell repertoires from about six Graves' hyperthyroidism patients were also compared in the study. After blood sampling, hyperthyroidism patients were treated with methimazole at a starting dose of 30 mg daily, and ophthalmopathy patients were treated with high-dose intravenous methylprednisolone. According to the paper, TCR Vbeta CDR3 sequencing was carried out on roughly 130 peripheral blood samples, which came from under 50 ophthalmopathy, about 75 hyperthyroidism and about 17 progressor patients. Study-wide findings and limitations: A 13 V-J signature model separated ophthalmopathy from stable hyperthyroidism, with about 90% sensitivity and 81% to 83% specificity in cross-validation and 80%/75% in testing. In validation, progression to ophthalmopathy was predicted by the model with around 71% sensitivity and 72.22% specificity, a median of about 6 months before onset. Most expanded thyroid clonotypes (frequency above 0.001) were also detected in blood, a finding suggesting that blood repertoires may reflect thyroid immune responses. No statistical method was used to fix the sample size in advance, and group allocation was not hidden from the investigators.

Amplification of TCR beta CDR3 regions was carried out from RNA transcripts. The TCR CDR3 was subjected to a first round of RT-PCR using the HTBI primer set and the Qiagen OneStep RT-PCR kit. Libraries were constructed in a second round of multiplex PCR, after which size selection and purification were performed. Paired-end sequencing of the libraries was performed with 100 bp reads on an Illumina HiSeq2000. The authors processed their data as follows. SOAPnuke was used to process the raw data, with reads discarded if the reads contained adapters or uncalled bases, had a mean Phred below 15, or lacked an exact constant-primer or identifier match. High-quality paired reads were merged using COPE v1.2.5, and each unique nucleotide sequence was defined as a clonotype. MiTCR v1.1 was used to align the clonotypes against IMGT TRBV, TRBD and TRBJ reference segments. The analysis was restricted to V-J combinations with a frequency above 0.0001, which together covered just over 99% of the repertoires. The TCS score was defined as the ratio of F50 (clonal expansion) to E x V (chaos), calculated using BLOSUM62-based TCRdist between CDR3 peptides within each V-J. Welch's t-statistics and random forest reduced several hundred V-J features to roughly 13, which were used in a naive Bayes classifier (R e1071). TCRdb trimmed the raw reads at Q25, called clones with MiXCR and kept productive beta chains. CDR3 protein sequences are deduplicated, and each keeps its most common genes and DNA. For this entry, the V and J calls and clone size follow TCRdb and not the study's own pipeline. This sample has 90,000 to 120,000 distinct CDR3 sequences in its table, and approximately 15% of those were observed once. About 40% of the sample lies in the top ten.

The germline V gene provides CDR1 SNHLY and CDR2 FYNNEI. The CDR3 sequence holds 17 residues, the cysteine and phenylalanine included. Here the CDR3 DNA is all that survives: 51 bases in frame from base 1. Clipping removes 3 bases from V and 4 bases from J, with 12 as the unmatched junction base count. This sequence uses TRBV2 and TRBJ1-2, with 9 bases matching TRBD1. The receptor's source is a woman aged 45-65 years with Graves' hyperthyroidism. The sample comprised blood. The CDR3 protein sequence reads: CASSEEGQGGRVYGYTF. The nucleotide sequence reads TGTGCCAGCAGTGAGGAGGGACAGGGAGGACGTGTCTATGGCTACACCTTC.